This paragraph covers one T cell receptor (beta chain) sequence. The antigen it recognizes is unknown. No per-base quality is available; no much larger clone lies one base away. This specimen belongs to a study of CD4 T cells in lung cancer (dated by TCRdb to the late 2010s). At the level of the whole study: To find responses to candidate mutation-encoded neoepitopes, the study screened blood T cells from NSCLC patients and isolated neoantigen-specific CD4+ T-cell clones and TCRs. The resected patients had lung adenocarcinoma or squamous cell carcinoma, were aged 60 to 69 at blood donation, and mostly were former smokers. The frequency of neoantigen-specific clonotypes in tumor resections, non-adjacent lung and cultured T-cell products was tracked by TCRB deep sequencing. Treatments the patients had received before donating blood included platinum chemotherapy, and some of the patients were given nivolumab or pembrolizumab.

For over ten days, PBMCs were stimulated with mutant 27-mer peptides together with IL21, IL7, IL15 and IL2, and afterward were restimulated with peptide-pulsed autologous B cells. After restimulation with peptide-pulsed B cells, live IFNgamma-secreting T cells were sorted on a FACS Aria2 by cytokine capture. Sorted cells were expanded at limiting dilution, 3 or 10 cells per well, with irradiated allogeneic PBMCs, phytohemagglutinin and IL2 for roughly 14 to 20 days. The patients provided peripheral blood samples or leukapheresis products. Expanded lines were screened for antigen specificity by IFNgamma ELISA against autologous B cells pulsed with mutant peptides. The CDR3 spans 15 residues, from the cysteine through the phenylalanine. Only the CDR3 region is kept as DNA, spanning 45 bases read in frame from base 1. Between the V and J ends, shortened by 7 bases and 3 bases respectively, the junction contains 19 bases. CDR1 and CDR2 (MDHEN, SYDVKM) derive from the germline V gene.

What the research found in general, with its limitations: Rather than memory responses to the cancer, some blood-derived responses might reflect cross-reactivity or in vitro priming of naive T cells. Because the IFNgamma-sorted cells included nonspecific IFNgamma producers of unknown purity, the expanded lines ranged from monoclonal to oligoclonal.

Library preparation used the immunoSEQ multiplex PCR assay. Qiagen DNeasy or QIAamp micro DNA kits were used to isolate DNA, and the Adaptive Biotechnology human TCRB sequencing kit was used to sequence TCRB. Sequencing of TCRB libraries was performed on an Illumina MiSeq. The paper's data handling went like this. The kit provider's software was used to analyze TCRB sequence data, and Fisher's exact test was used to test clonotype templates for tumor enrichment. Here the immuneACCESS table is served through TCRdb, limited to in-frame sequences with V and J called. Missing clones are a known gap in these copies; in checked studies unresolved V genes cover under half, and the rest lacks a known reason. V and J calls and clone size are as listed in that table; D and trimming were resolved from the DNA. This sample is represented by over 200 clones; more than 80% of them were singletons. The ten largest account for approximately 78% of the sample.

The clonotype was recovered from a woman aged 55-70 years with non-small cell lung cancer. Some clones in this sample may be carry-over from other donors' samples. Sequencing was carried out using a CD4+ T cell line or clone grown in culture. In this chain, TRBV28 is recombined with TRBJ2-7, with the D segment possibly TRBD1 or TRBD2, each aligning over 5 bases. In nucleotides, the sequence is TGTGCCAGCAACCCAACCGGGACCTCAAACTACGAGCAGTACTTC. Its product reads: CASNPTGTSNYEQYF.